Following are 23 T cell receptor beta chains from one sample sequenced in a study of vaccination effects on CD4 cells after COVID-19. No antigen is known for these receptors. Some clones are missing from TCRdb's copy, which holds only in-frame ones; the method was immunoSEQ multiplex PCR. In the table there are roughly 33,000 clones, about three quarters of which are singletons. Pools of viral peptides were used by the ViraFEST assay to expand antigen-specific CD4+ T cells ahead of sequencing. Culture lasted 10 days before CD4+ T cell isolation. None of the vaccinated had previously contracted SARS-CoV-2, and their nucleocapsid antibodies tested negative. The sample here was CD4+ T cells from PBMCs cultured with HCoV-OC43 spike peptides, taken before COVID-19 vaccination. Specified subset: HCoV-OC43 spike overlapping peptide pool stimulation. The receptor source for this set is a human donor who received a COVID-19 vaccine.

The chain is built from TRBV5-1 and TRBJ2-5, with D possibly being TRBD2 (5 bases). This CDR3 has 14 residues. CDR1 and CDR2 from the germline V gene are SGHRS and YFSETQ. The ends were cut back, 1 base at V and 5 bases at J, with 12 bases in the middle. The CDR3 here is CASSLSTRGETQYF. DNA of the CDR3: TGCGCCAGCAGCTTGAGTACTAGAGGGGAGACCCAGTACTTC.

The CDR3 is CASSPGQGGYGYTF. The CDR3, as DNA: TGTGCCAGCAGCCCGGGACAGGGAGGGTATGGCTACACCTTC. The rearrangement links TRBV28 to TRBJ1-2; TRBD1 aligns across 9 bases. Looked up from germline, CDR1 is MDHEN and CDR2 is SYDVKM. The CDR3 is 14 amino acids. J gave up 5 bases and V 6 bases, and 7 bases lay outside the gene matches.

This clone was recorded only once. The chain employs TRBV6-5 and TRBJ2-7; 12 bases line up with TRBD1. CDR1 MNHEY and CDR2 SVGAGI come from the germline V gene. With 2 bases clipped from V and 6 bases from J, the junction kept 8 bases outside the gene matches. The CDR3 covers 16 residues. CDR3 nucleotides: TGTGCCAGCAGTTACCCCGGGACAGGGGGCCGAATCGAGCAGTACTTC. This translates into CASSYPGTGGRIEQYF.

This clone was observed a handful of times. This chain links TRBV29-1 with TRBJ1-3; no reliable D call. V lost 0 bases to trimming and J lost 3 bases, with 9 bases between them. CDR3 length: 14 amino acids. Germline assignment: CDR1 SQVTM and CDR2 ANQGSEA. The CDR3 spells CSVEDRGIGNTIYF. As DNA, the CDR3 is TGCAGCGTTGAAGATCGAGGGATTGGAAACACCATATATTTT.

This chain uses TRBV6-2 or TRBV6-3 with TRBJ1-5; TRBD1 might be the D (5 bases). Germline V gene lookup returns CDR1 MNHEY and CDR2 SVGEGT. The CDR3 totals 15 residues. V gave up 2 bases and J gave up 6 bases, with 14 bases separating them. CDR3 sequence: CASSYIGAGGQPQHF. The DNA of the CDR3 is TGTGCCAGCAGTTACATCGGGGCAGGAGGTCAGCCCCAGCATTTT.

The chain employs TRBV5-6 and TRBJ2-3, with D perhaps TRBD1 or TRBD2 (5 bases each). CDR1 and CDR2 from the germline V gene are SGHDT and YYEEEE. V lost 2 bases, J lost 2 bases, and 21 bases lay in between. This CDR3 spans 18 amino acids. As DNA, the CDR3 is TGTGCCAGCAGCTTCCCTACCCAGGGACGGACCAACACAGATACGCAGTATTTT. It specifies CASSFPTQGRTNTDTQYF.

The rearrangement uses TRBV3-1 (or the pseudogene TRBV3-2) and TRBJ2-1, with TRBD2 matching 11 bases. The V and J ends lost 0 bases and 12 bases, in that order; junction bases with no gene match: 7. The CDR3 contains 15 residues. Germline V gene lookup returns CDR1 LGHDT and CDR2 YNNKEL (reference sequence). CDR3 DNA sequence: TGTGCCAGCAGCCAAGAAAATAGCGGGAGGGGTGCGCAGTTCTTC. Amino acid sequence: CASSQENSGRGAQFF.

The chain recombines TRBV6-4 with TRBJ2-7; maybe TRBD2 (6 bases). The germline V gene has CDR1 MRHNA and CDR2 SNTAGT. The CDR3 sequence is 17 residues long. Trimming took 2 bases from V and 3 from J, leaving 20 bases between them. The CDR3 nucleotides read TGTGCCAGCAGTGACACCTACCGGGACTGTAATTTCTACGAGCAGTACTTC. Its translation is CASSDTYRDCNFYEQYF.

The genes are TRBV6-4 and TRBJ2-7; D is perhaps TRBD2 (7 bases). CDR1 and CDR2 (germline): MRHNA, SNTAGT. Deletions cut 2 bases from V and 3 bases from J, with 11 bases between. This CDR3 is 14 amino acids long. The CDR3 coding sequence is TGTGCCAGCAGTGACGGGGGGGCGGGCTACGAGCAGTACTTC. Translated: CASSDGGAGYEQYF.

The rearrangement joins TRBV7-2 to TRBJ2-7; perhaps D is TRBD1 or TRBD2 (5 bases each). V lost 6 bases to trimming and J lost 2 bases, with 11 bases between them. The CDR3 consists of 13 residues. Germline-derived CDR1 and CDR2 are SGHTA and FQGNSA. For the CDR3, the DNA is TGTGCCAGCAGGAGAGGGGCGGCCTACGAGCAGTACTTC. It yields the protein CASRRGAAYEQYF.

The CDR3, as DNA: TGCGCCAGCAGCCAAGGGAAGCCAAGCACAGATACGCAGTATTTT. This gives the protein CASSQGKPSTDTQYF. The V gene is TRBV4-1, the J gene TRBJ2-3; no reliable D call. The CDR3 consists of 15 residues. Trimming stripped 1 base from V and 0 bases from J, with 8 bases between. The germline V gene encodes CDR1 MGHRA and CDR2 YSYEKL.

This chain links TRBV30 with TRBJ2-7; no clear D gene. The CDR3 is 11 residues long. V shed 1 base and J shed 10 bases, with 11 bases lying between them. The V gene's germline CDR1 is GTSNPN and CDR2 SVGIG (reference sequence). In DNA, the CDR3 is TGTGCCTGGAGTGAGGCCGGCGTTCAGTACTTC. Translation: CAWSEAGVQYF.

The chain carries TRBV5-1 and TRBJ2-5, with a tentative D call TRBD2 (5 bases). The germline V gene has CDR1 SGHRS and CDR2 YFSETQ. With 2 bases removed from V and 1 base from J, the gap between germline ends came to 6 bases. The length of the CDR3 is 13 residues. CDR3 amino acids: CASSLSGQETQYF. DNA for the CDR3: TGCGCCAGCAGCTTAAGCGGCCAAGAGACCCAGTACTTC.

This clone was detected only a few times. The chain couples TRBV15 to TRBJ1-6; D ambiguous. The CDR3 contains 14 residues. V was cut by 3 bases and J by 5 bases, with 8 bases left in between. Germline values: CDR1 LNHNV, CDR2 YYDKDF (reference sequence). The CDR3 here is CATSRGANNSPLHF. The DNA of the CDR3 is TGTGCCACCAGCAGGGGTGCGAATAATTCACCCCTCCACTTT.

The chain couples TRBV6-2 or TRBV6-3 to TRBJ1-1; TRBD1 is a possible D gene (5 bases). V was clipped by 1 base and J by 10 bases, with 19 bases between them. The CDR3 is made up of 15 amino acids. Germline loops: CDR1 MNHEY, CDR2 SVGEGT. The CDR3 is CASSYFAGTSKGAFF. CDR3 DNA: TGTGCCAGCAGTTACTTCGCCGGGACCTCCAAGGGAGCTTTCTTT.

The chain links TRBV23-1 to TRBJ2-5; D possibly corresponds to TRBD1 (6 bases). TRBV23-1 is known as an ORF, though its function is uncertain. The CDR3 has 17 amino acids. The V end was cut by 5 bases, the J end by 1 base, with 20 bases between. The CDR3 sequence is CASSITGSSATQETQYF. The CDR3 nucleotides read TGCGCCAGCAGTATCACAGGGAGTAGCGCGACCCAAGAGACCCAGTACTTC.

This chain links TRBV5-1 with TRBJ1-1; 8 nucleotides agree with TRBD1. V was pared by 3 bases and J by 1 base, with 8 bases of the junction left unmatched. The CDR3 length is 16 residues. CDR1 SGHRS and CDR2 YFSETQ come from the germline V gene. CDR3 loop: CASSSDPGTGNTEAFF. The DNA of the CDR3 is TGCGCCAGCAGCTCGGATCCCGGGACAGGGAACACTGAAGCTTTCTTT.

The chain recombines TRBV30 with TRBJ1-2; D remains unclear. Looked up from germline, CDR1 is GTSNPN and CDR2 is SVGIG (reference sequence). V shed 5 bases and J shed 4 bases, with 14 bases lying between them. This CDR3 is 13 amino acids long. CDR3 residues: CAWEGVGFYGYTF. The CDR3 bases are TGTGCCTGGGAGGGTGTAGGGTTCTATGGCTACACCTTC. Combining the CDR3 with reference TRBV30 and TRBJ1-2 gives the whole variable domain SQTIHQWPATLVQPVGSPLSLECTVEGTSNPNLYWYRQAAGRGLQLLFYSVGIGQISSEVPQNLSASRPQDRQFILSSKKLLLSDSGFYLCAWEGVGFYGYTFGSGTRLTVV.

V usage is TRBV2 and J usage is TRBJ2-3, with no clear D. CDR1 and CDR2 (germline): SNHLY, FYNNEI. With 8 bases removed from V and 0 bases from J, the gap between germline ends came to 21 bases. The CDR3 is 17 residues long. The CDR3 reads CASVGPVGDSSTDTQYF. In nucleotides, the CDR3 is TGTGCCAGCGTGGGCCCCGTCGGCGACTCGAGCACAGATACGCAGTATTTT.

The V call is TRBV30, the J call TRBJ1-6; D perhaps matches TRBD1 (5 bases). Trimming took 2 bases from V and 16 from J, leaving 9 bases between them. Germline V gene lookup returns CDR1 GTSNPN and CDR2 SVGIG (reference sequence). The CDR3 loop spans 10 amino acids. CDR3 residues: CAWSRGTLHF. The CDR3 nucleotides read TGTGCCTGGAGTCGGGGGACTCTCCACTTT.

CDR3 amino acids: CASSLSAVNTEAFF. In nucleotides, the CDR3 is TGTGCCAGCAGCTTGTCGGCAGTGAACACTGAAGCTTTCTTT. V gene TRBV11-3 combines with J gene TRBJ1-1; D not resolved. V lost 3 bases to trimming and J lost 0 bases, with 8 bases between them. The CDR3 spans 14 residues. The germline CDR1 and CDR2 sequences are SGHNT and YENEEA.

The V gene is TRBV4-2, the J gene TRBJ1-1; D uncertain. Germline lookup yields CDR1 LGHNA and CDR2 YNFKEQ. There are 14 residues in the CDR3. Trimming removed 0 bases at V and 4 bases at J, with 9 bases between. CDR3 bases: TGTGCCAGCAGCCAAGAGATGGCAGCCACTGAAGCTTTCTTT. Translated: CASSQEMAATEAFF.

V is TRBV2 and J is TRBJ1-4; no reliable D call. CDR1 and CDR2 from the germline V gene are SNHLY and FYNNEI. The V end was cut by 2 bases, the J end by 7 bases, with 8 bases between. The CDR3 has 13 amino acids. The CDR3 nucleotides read TGTGCCAGCAGTGAATGGGAGTTTGAAAAACTGTTTTTT. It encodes CASSEWEFEKLFF.